These 10 T cell receptor beta chains were sequenced from one sample in a study of T cell repertoires in cytomegalovirus infection. MiXCR was run by TCRdb on the reads, yielding one entry per CDR3 protein. This sample yields roughly 860,000 distinct CDR3 sequences, of which 30% to 35% are seen a single time; around 12% belongs to the top ten. Antigens for these TCRs are unknown. The sample was cultured CD8+ T cells from PBMCs, taken from culture after CMV antigen stimulation. These receptors were taken from a human donor in good health (CMV status not recorded). Some clones in this sample may be carry-over from other donors' samples.

This clonotype was detected only a few times. This chain connects TRBV15 to TRBJ2-5, with a tentative D call TRBD1 (6 bases). Germline V lookup: CDR1 LNHNV, CDR2 YYDKDF (reference sequence). The CDR3 contains 16 residues. Trimming removed 0 bases from V and 0 bases from J, with 11 bases in between. CDR3 nucleotides: TGTGCCACCAGCAGAGACTGGACAGCCGACCAAGAGACCCAGTACTTC. Its translation: CATSRDWTADQETQYF.

V and J are TRBV6-2 or TRBV6-3 and TRBJ1-1; no clear D gene. The CDR3 runs 16 residues. CDR1 and CDR2 (germline): MNHEY, SVGEGT. Between the trimmed V and J ends, which lost 2 bases and 0 bases, there was a span of 13 bases. The CDR3 is CASSYPDLKMNTEAFF. In DNA form, the CDR3 reads TGTGCCAGCAGTTACCCAGACTTGAAAATGAACACTGAAGCTTTCTTT.

V gene TRBV12-3 or TRBV12-4 combines with J gene TRBJ1-5; no definite D call. With 5 bases removed from V and 1 base from J, the gap between germline ends came to 12 bases. The CDR3 covers 15 residues. CDR3 sequence (DNA): TGTGCCAGCAGTCTCCCCGGGTGCAGCAATCAGCCCCAGCATTTT. Encoded protein: CASSLPGCSNQPQHF.

CDR3 protein: CASSPPTRNYGYTF. CDR3 bases: TGTGCCAGCAGCCCCCCAACAAGAAACTATGGCTACACCTTC. The J gene is TRBJ1-2, the V gene TRBV5-5; no clear D. The CDR3 loop spans 14 amino acids. CDR1 and CDR2 (germline): SGHKS, YYEKEE (reference sequence). V dropped 4 bases and J dropped 2 bases, with 12 bases sitting between them.

This clonotype was detected ten times or more. The CDR3 DNA sequence: TGTGCCAGCAGCTTTAGCGGGGGAGGCGCAGATACGCAGTATTTT. This codes for CASSFSGGGADTQYF. V usage is TRBV7-3 and J usage is TRBJ2-3, with TRBD2 matching over 9 bases. Trimming cost V 3 bases and J 4 bases; bases outside gene matches: 5. Germline V lookup: CDR1 SGHTA, CDR2 FQGTGA. This CDR3 comprises 15 residues.

This clonotype was seen more than once but under ten times. The genes are TRBV25-1 and TRBJ2-5; TRBD2 matches at 10 bases. This CDR3 has 15 residues. Germline V gives CDR1 MGHDK, CDR2 SYGVNS. The V gene end was trimmed by 2 bases and the J gene end by 1 base; junction bases not matched to a gene: 1. The CDR3 DNA sequence: TGTGCCAGCAGTGAAGGGACTAGCGTCCAAGAGACCCAGTACTTC. Translation gives CASSEGTSVQETQYF.

J is TRBJ2-3 and V is TRBV14; D unclear. CDR1 is SGHDN, CDR2 FVKESK, per germline. V lost 0 bases to trimming and J lost 2 bases, with 6 bases between them. The CDR3 spans 14 residues. CDR3 sequence: CASSQENPTDTQYF. Written as DNA, the CDR3 is TGTGCCAGCAGCCAAGAAAACCCCACAGATACGCAGTATTTT.

The chain couples TRBV20-1 to TRBJ1-2; TRBD1 is a possible D gene (5 bases). This CDR3 has 15 amino acids. The ends were cut back, 0 bases at V and 0 bases at J, with 11 bases in the middle. The germline gives CDR1 DFQATT, CDR2 SNEGSKA (reference sequence). CDR3 coding DNA: TGCAGTGCTAGAGAAGCGACAGCACCTAACTATGGCTACACCTTC. Translating gives CSAREATAPNYGYTF.

This clonotype occurred a few times. The CDR3 spells CASSSLNIAGPQYF. The CDR3 DNA follows: TGTGCCAGCAGCTCCTTGAACATAGCTGGTCCGCAGTATTTT. This sequence joins TRBV7-9 and TRBJ2-3; no reliable D call. This CDR3 comprises 14 residues. The germline V gene has CDR1 SEHNR and CDR2 FQNEAQ (reference sequence). V shed 4 bases and J shed 10 bases, with 18 bases lying between them.

The gene calls are TRBV29-1 and TRBJ1-1; possibly TRBD1 for D (6 bases). V shed 1 base and J shed 1 base, with 16 bases lying between them. This CDR3 comprises 16 residues. Per the germline V gene, CDR1 is SQVTM and CDR2 is ANQGSEA. CDR3 in DNA: TGCAGCGTTGAAGGTGGGAGGACAGTCGCGAACACTGAAGCTTTCTTT. It is translated as CSVEGGRTVANTEAFF.